Listed here are 21 T cell receptor beta chains from one sample, sequenced in a study of blood T cell repertoires in COVID-19. Sequencing was performed with immunoSEQ multiplex PCR; in TCRdb, only in-frame clones are kept and a portion is missing. The sample has about 110,000 clones, 80% to 90% seen once. The sequenced sample consisted of peripheral blood. These receptors originate from a human donor in a cohort sampled during active COVID-19.

This clone was picked up a small number of times. V usage is TRBV24-1 and J usage is TRBJ2-2, with 10 bases lining up with TRBD1. In germline, CDR1 is KGHDR, CDR2 SFDVKD. Trimming at V came to 0 bases and at J to 5 bases, leaving 5 bases not matched to a gene. This CDR3 has 17 residues. The CDR3 is CATSDLRQGARTGELFF. DNA for the CDR3: TGTGCCACCAGTGATTTGAGACAGGGGGCTAGGACCGGGGAGCTGTTTTTT.

This clone is a singleton in its sample. The rearrangement uses TRBV4-3 and TRBJ1-4, with unresolved D. The CDR3 consists of 16 residues. The germline CDR1 and CDR2 sequences are LGHNA and YSLEER. The germline V and J ends were trimmed by 0 bases and 5 bases, with 13 bases remaining between them. The CDR3 loop is CASSQEWKGGNEKLFF. As DNA, the CDR3 is TGCGCCAGCAGCCAAGAATGGAAGGGAGGGAATGAAAAACTGTTTTTT.

The chain recombines TRBV28 with TRBJ1-3, with D perhaps matching TRBD1 (6 bases). Deletions cut 3 bases from V and 1 base from J, with 10 bases between. Germline V gene data show CDR1 as MDHEN and CDR2 as SYDVKM. The CDR3 is 15 amino acids. The CDR3 here is CASSFEGESGNTIYF. DNA for the CDR3: TGTGCCAGCAGTTTTGAGGGGGAATCTGGAAACACCATATATTTT. The whole variable domain, remainder taken from reference TRBV28 and TRBJ1-3, is DVKVTQSSRYLVKRTGEKVFLECVQDMDHENMFWYRQDPGLGLRLIYFSYDVKMKEKGDIPEGYSVSREKKERFSLILESASTNQTSMYLCASSFEGESGNTIYFGEGSWLTVV.

This clone came up a few times. The chain is built from TRBV4-1 and TRBJ1-3, with unresolved D. Trimming stripped 5 bases from V and 4 bases from J, with 12 bases between. The CDR3 runs to 14 residues. The germline gives CDR1 MGHRA, CDR2 YSYEKL. The chain's CDR3 is CASSATPVGNTIYF. CDR3 sequence (DNA): TGCGCCAGCAGCGCTACCCCGGTGGGAAACACCATATATTTT.

This clone was detected only once. The V and J genes are TRBV28 and TRBJ1-2, with 7 bases fitting TRBD1. The CDR3 loop spans 16 amino acids. From germline, CDR1 is MDHEN and CDR2 SYDVKM. J gave up 7 bases and V 6 bases, and 17 bases lay outside the gene matches. The CDR3 loop is CASSTPPDRAESGYTF. As DNA, the CDR3 is TGTGCCAGCAGCACGCCGCCTGACAGGGCAGAGTCTGGCTACACCTTC.

The rearrangement links TRBV4-1 to TRBJ2-7; 8 bases are shared with TRBD1. Trimming took 0 bases from V and 3 from J; bases not matched to a gene: 13. CDR1 and CDR2 from the germline V gene are MGHRA and YSYEKL. The CDR3 totals 18 residues. The CDR3 region has the DNA TGCGCCAGCAGCCAAGATCGTCAGGGGGCTAACACAGGCTACGAGCAGTACTTC. Translation gives CASSQDRQGANTGYEQYF.

The rearrangement joins TRBV30 to TRBJ1-6; TRBD1 is a possible D gene (6 bases). CDR3 length equals 17 residues. Trimming stripped 5 bases from V and 10 bases from J, with 27 bases between. The germline V gene has CDR1 GTSNPN and CDR2 SVGIG (reference sequence). CDR3 amino acids: CAWVGSYSGGAGSPLHF. CDR3 sequence (DNA): TGTGCCTGGGTAGGATCATACTCGGGGGGGGCCGGATCACCCCTCCACTTT.

V gene TRBV11-2 combines with J gene TRBJ1-2; D unresolved. V was cut by 4 bases and J by 0 bases, with 9 bases left in between. This CDR3 region has 14 residues. Germline CDR1 SGHAT, CDR2 FQNNGV. CDR3 DNA sequence: TGTGCCAGCAGCTCCCTGGCGGCTAACTATGGCTACACCTTC. It specifies CASSSLAANYGYTF.

DNA for the CDR3: TGTGCCTCCGGCCCAGGACAGTACGAGCAGTACTTC. Translating it yields CASGPGQYEQYF. The chain employs TRBV10-3 and TRBJ2-7; D possibly corresponds to TRBD1 (6 bases). CDR3 length: 12 amino acids. V lost 11 bases to trimming and J lost 4 bases, with 15 bases between them. Germline CDR1 ENHRY, CDR2 SYGVKD.

V and J are TRBV15 and TRBJ2-1, with 9 bases identical to TRBD2. The V segment lost 1 base and the J segment 0 bases; nucleotides outside the gene matches: 7. Germline CDR1 LNHNV, CDR2 YYDKDF (reference sequence). The CDR3 loop spans 18 amino acids. The CDR3 loop is CATSRASGGMYSYNEQFF. CDR3 in DNA: TGTGCCACCAGCAGAGCCAGCGGGGGGATGTACTCCTACAATGAGCAGTTCTTC.

The chain links TRBV28 to TRBJ2-7, with D uncertain. Germline CDR1 is MDHEN and CDR2 is SYDVKM. Trimming left V 7 bases short and J 3 bases short, with 13 bases between. This CDR3 has 13 amino acids. This CDR3 is CASTRVSDYEQYF. DNA for the CDR3: TGTGCCAGCACTCGGGTCAGTGACTACGAGCAGTACTTC.

The gene calls are TRBV7-2 and TRBJ1-6; D remains unclear. The CDR3 sequence is 12 residues long. V lost 1 base to trimming and J lost 18 bases, with 13 bases between them. The germline gives CDR1 SGHTA, CDR2 FQGNSA. The CDR3 region is CASSLDTREAHF. The CDR3, as DNA: TGTGCCAGCAGCTTAGATACGAGGGAGGCCCACTTT. The complete variable domain, with remaining parts taken from reference TRBV7-2 and TRBJ1-6, reads GAGVSQSPSNKVTEKGKDVELRCDPISGHTALYWYRQSLGQGLEFLIYFQGNSAPDKSGLPSDRFSAERTGGSVSTLTIQRTQQEDSAVYLCASSLDTREAHFGNGTRLTVT.

The chain has TRBV5-6 and TRBJ2-3; 8 nucleotides match TRBD2. The CDR3 is made up of 15 amino acids. Germline-derived CDR1 and CDR2 are SGHDT and YYEEEE. After removal of 4 bases from V and 5 bases from J, the junction contained 9 bases not matched to a gene. The CDR3 loop reads CASSPTGLALDTQYF. CDR3 DNA: TGTGCCAGCAGCCCGACAGGACTAGCTCTAGATACGCAGTATTTT. Full variable domain (outside the CDR3, taken from reference TRBV5-6 and TRBJ2-3): DAGVTQSPTHLIKTRGQQVTLRCSPKSGHDTVSWYQQALGQGPQFIFQYYEEEERQRGNFPDRFSGHQFPNYSSELNVNALLLGDSALYLCASSPTGLALDTQYFGPGTRLTVL.

The gene calls are TRBV29-1 and TRBJ1-3; D is perhaps TRBD1 (5 bases). The V end lost 0 bases, the J end lost 4 bases, and 7 bases lay between the germline ends. CDR3 size: 13 residues. Germline CDR1 reads SQVTM; CDR2 reads ANQGSEA. The CDR3 nucleotides read TGCAGCGTTGAAGAACAGGCCGGAAACACCATATATTTT. It encodes CSVEEQAGNTIYF.

The chain joins TRBV19 to TRBJ1-2, with D uncertain. Germline V gives CDR1 LNHDA, CDR2 SQIVND (reference sequence). Deletions cut 2 bases from V and 3 bases from J, with 4 bases between. The length of the CDR3 is 12 residues. In nucleotides, the CDR3 is TGTGCCAGTAGTATATTCGACTATGGCTACACCTTC. Translated, it gives CASSIFDYGYTF. Full variable domain (outside the CDR3, taken from reference TRBV19 and TRBJ1-2): DGGITQSPKYLFRKEGQNVTLSCEQNLNHDAMYWYRQDPGQGLRLIYYSQIVNDFQKGDIAEGYSVSREKKESFPLTVTSAQKNPTAFYLCASSIFDYGYTFGSGTRLTVV.

The V and J genes are TRBV5-1 and TRBJ2-3; 10 nucleotides match TRBD2. The germline CDR1 and CDR2 sequences are SGHRS and YFSETQ. The ends lost 4 bases at V and 2 bases at J; junction bases unmatched: 4. The CDR3 runs 15 residues. In DNA, the CDR3 is TGCGCCAGCAGCCTAGCGGGGGCCTACACAGATACGCAGTATTTT. It yields the protein CASSLAGAYTDTQYF.

The chain is built from TRBV28 and TRBJ2-1; TRBD1 agrees at 8 bases. V was pared by 2 bases and J by 10 bases, with 4 bases of the junction left unmatched. Germline V CDR1 and CDR2: MDHEN, SYDVKM. The CDR3 contains 13 residues. CDR3 sequence (DNA): TGTGCCAGCAGTTTAACAGGGGGTAGGGAGCAGTTCTTC. This gives the protein CASSLTGGREQFF.

The rearrangement uses TRBV5-6 and TRBJ1-2; 11 bases align to TRBD1. Germline V gene data show CDR1 as SGHDT and CDR2 as YYEEEE. Germline trimming cut 3 bases from V and 4 bases from J; bases unmatched to any gene: 5. The CDR3 is 15 residues long. The CDR3 sequence: CASSYRDRGFYGYTF. The CDR3 DNA reads as TGTGCCAGCAGCTACAGGGACAGGGGGTTCTATGGCTACACCTTC.

This clone was seen a handful of times. The chain recombines TRBV30 with TRBJ2-1; 7 nucleotides agree with TRBD1. V dropped 5 bases and J dropped 3; count of bases not matched to a gene: 7. The CDR3 is made up of 14 amino acids. Looked up from germline, CDR1 is GTSNPN and CDR2 is SVGIG (reference sequence). The CDR3, as DNA: TGTGCCTGGGATGCAGGGGGAAGCTACAATGAGCAGTTCTTC. This translates into CAWDAGGSYNEQFF.

This clone was observed a single time. The gene calls are TRBV6-5 and TRBJ2-7; 11 bases match TRBD1. CDR3 length: 14 amino acids. Germline values: CDR1 MNHEY, CDR2 SVGAGI. V lost 8 bases and J lost 4; bases outside the gene matches: 7. CDR3 nucleotide sequence: TGTGCCAGCGGAAGGACAGGGGGCCAGTACGAGCAGTACTTC. Translating it yields CASGRTGGQYEQYF.

This clone was seen only once. CDR3 protein: CASTVGAGNQPQHF. The CDR3 nucleotides are TGTGCCAGTACGGTGGGGGCAGGCAATCAGCCCCAGCATTTT. This chain links TRBV19 with TRBJ1-5; possible D gene TRBD1, 6 bases. From germline, CDR1 is LNHDA and CDR2 SQIVND (reference sequence). V gave up 7 bases and J gave up 2 bases, with 12 bases separating them. The CDR3 contains 14 residues.